This TCR beta chain was recorded in a study of T-cell memory formation after mild COVID-19. Study context: Largely donor-specific TCR clusters were found.

Worth noting for this clonotype: The antigen is undetermined.

With constant-segment primers, 5'RACE yielded cDNA libraries of TCR alpha and TCR beta that carried sample barcodes and UMIs. TCRdb re-derived calls from the 5' RACE reads in MiXCR, one entry per CDR3 protein. The sample includes about 190,000 distinct CDR3 sequences, around 20% seen only once; the top ten take 2% to 2.5%. General study findings and limits: Pre-infection memory contained some responding clones, which suggested that cross-reactive memory had joined.

The CDR3 length is 11 residues. Trimming shortened V by 3 bases and J by 2 bases, and 4 bases separated the two germline ends. Germline V lookup: CDR1 DFQATT, CDR2 SNEGSKA (reference sequence). Sequenced material: PBMCs or a T cell subset sorted from them (not recorded which). The chain carries TRBV20-1 and TRBJ1-1; no definite D call. This TCR was sampled from an adult woman who had mild COVID-19 (a few samples of this study predate the infection). Cell type and time point are not known. DNA for the CDR3: TGCAGTGCTAGGTTAAACACTGAAGCTTTCTTT. Translating it yields CSARLNTEAFF.